Each of the 11 T cell receptor beta chains below was sequenced from the same sample in a study of shared clonotypes between healthy human individuals. The table came from immunoSEQ multiplex PCR; TCRdb's copy has only in-frame clones and leaves some out. There are about 2.3 million clones in the sample; 85% to 95% occur only once, and about 0.41% lies in the top ten. Sample: naive CD4+ T cells from PBMCs. Noted subset: CD45RA+ positively selected. The receptor set was obtained from a man between 18 and 29 years old in good health. Some clones in this sample may be carry-over from other donors' samples.

This rearrangement joins TRBV5-1 to TRBJ2-3; a weak D match, TRBD2 (7 bases). In germline, CDR1 is SGHRS, CDR2 YFSETQ. V lost 5 bases, J lost 1 base, and 17 bases lay in between. This CDR3 is 16 amino acids long. In nucleotides, the CDR3 is TGCGCCAGCAGTTGGGGGGGCGCAGTCGGCACAGATACGCAGTATTTT. This translates into CASSWGGAVGTDTQYF.

The chain combines TRBV15 with TRBJ2-7; 12 nucleotides align to TRBD1. The germline CDR1 and CDR2 sequences are LNHNV and YYDKDF (reference sequence). The CDR3 is made up of 14 amino acids. V lost 5 bases to trimming and J lost 3 bases; unmatched junction nucleotides: 2. As DNA, the CDR3 is TGTGCCACCAGCGGGGACAGGGGGCTCTACGAGCAGTACTTC. This codes for CATSGDRGLYEQYF.

The chain is built from TRBV19 and TRBJ2-6; 7 nucleotides line up with TRBD1. Per germline, CDR1 LNHDA and CDR2 SQIVND (reference sequence). V lost 9 bases to trimming and J lost 4 bases; unmatched junction nucleotides: 18. The CDR3 is made up of 18 amino acids. CDR3 region: CASQTGLGSETGANVLTF. CDR3 nucleotides: TGTGCCAGCCAGACAGGGCTAGGATCAGAAACAGGGGCCAACGTCCTGACTTTC.

The chain uses TRBV7-9 and TRBJ1-4, with D uncertain. The CDR3 sequence is 13 residues long. Per germline, CDR1 SEHNR and CDR2 FQNEAQ (reference sequence). The germline V and J ends were trimmed by 8 bases and 4 bases, with 11 bases remaining between them. The CDR3 coding sequence is TGTGCCAGCGGGGAGGGATTTAATGAAAAACTGTTTTTT. Residues: CASGEGFNEKLFF.

CDR3 sequence reads: CASGLRSGRARYQETQYF. The CDR3 coding sequence is TGTGCCAGCGGGCTTAGGAGCGGGAGGGCCAGATACCAAGAGACCCAGTACTTC. The chain carries TRBV28 and TRBJ2-5, with 10 bases that match TRBD2. The CDR3 loop spans 18 amino acids. The J segment lost 0 bases and the V segment lost 8 bases, leaving 15 bases of the junction unmatched. The V gene's germline CDR1 is MDHEN and CDR2 SYDVKM.

V gene TRBV7-9 combines with J gene TRBJ2-7; possible D gene TRBD2, 6 bases. CDR3 length: 14 amino acids. V was clipped by 5 bases and J by 5 bases, with 16 bases between them. Germline CDR1 reads SEHNR; CDR2 reads FQNEAQ (reference sequence). This CDR3 reads CASSPGTQFHEQYF. The CDR3 bases are TGTGCCAGCAGCCCCGGGACTCAATTCCACGAGCAGTACTTC.

V and J are TRBV18 and TRBJ2-1; D ambiguous. V gave up 0 bases and J gave up 5 bases, with 14 bases separating them. The CDR3 spans 16 residues. Germline loops: CDR1 KGHSH, CDR2 LQKENI. The CDR3 is CASSPPSYKGNNEQFF. DNA for the CDR3: TGTGCCAGCTCACCACCGTCATATAAGGGCAACAATGAGCAGTTCTTC.

The DNA of the CDR3 is TGTGCCAGCAGCCCCGGACAGGGGGCTAGCAATCAGCCCCAGCATTTT. Amino acid sequence: CASSPGQGASNQPQHF. This sequence joins TRBV7-9 and TRBJ1-5; TRBD1 matches at 11 bases. Trimming removed 5 bases from V and 0 bases from J; junction bases left unmatched: 3. The germline CDR1 and CDR2 sequences are SEHNR and FQNEAQ (reference sequence). This CDR3 has 16 residues.

V is TRBV5-1 and J is TRBJ2-7; possible D gene TRBD2, 6 bases. The CDR3 runs to 14 residues. V lost 4 bases and J 0 bases, leaving 11 bases between the germline ends. The germline V gene has CDR1 SGHRS and CDR2 YFSETQ. The CDR3 protein is CASSQVGGSYEQYF. The CDR3 DNA reads as TGCGCCAGCAGCCAGGTGGGGGGCTCCTACGAGCAGTACTTC.

The chain uses TRBV6-6 and TRBJ2-1, with no clear D. Germline CDR1 reads MNHNY; CDR2 reads SVGAGI (reference sequence). Trimming removed 2 bases at V and 9 bases at J, with 14 bases between. The CDR3 is 14 residues long. The CDR3 coding sequence is TGTGCCAGCAGTTACGACTTACAAGGCTCTGAGCAGTTCTTC. It specifies CASSYDLQGSEQFF.

This chain joins TRBV21-1 and TRBJ2-7; the table calls TRBD2, which could not be checked here. TRBV21-1 is marked as a pseudogene. The CDR3 is 16 residues long. Here the CDR3 reads CASSKGGPGGVCEQYF. Here the CDR3 DNA reads TGTGCCAGCAGCAAAGGGGGCCCCGGGGGAGTCTGCGAGCAGTACTTC.